The sequence of this T cell receptor beta chain was determined in a study of OX40 agonist ivuxolimab in advanced cancers. Study-level background: The costimulatory receptor OX40 (CD134) was targeted by ivuxolimab, a fully human IgG2 agonistic monoclonal antibody. Intravenous ivuxolimab was administered to patients every 2 weeks at six dose levels: 0.01, 0.1, 0.3, 1.5, 3 and 10 mg/kg. Of the roughly 51 patients in dose escalation, about 20 had hepatocellular carcinoma, about 15 had melanoma, 9 had renal cell carcinoma and 9 had head and neck cancer. The dose-escalation cohort was 82.7% male with a mean age of about 54 years, ranging from roughly 20 to 80. Prior anti-PD-1, anti-PD-L1 or anti-CTLA-4 therapy was permitted, and approximately 40% of dose-escalation patients had received checkpoint inhibitors. Three dose-escalation patients achieved partial responses, one with hepatocellular carcinoma and two with cutaneous melanoma. The purpose of peripheral TCRbeta sequencing was to test whether ivuxolimab changed TCR sequence diversity and led to clonal T-cell expansion. The paper reports the monotherapy dose-escalation portion (N of about 50 patients) of the phase I ivuxolimab trial.

About this clone itself: Its antigen has not been determined. The record has no base qualities; no much larger clone is one base away.

Patients with autoimmune disease history or receiving systemic immunosuppression were excluded from the trial. In every dose cohort, peripheral blood was drawn for TCR sequencing at baseline, cycle 4 day 1, and cycle 7 day 1. The samples were drawn from a first-in-human, open-label, multicenter phase I dose-escalation trial of ivuxolimab. Adults with locally advanced or metastatic melanoma, renal cell carcinoma, hepatocellular carcinoma or head and neck squamous cell carcinoma were enrolled in the trial. CD4+ and CD8+ T cells were sorted separately from peripheral blood before TCR sequencing. To sequence the TCRbeta CDR3 region, genomic DNA was isolated from the sorted cells. The immunoSEQ Assay was used for sequencing of TCRbeta CDR3 regions. TCRdb obtained this table from immuneACCESS and retained in-frame rearrangements with V and J assigned. These tables miss some clones; where compared with another copy, unresolved V genes account for less than half of the shortfall, and the remainder is unexplained. Here the sample has tens of thousands of clones; about 81% occur a single time. Jointly, the top ten make up about 0.41% of the sample.

From cysteine to phenylalanine, the CDR3 is 13 amino acids long. The retained sequence is limited to the CDR3, 39 bases, with the frame set at the first base. Per the germline V gene, KGHSH is the CDR1 and LQKENI is the CDR2. V loses 6 bases, J loses 5 bases, and the germline ends lie 13 bases apart. Study-level results and caveats: The antigen specificity of the peripheral T cells that underwent clonal expansion was not determined. On average, CD8+ T cells showed more expanded clones than CD4+ T cells after ivuxolimab. In the 0.1-3.0 mg/kg groups, partial responders were among the patients with the lowest normalized peripheral clonal expansion, particularly in CD8+ T cells. Clonal expansion of both CD4+ and CD8+ blood T cells was observed from baseline to week 6 at doses 0.1 to 3.0 mg/kg. Low levels of normalized T-cell clonal expansion were also shown by some nonresponding patients.

This sequence uses TRBV18 and TRBJ1-1; a tentative D match to TRBD1 spans 6 bases. This TCR derives from an adult with an advanced solid tumor such as melanoma, head and neck, liver or kidney cancer. The sample consisted of CD4+ or CD8+ T cells sorted from blood, taken in a trial of the OX40 agonist ivuxolimab. The DNA sequence is as follows: TGTGCCAGCTCTCCCGACAGGACAACTGAAGCTTTCTTT. This translates into CASSPDRTTEAFF.